This T cell receptor beta chain is from a study of T cell repertoires in aging, cancer and after chemotherapy. Overall study: Donors were grouped into six age bands spanning 30 or younger through 70 or older. Healthy donor repertoires were recorded over several months to years and showed clear clonal overlap.

Overall study findings and caveats: Compared with age-matched healthy donors, untreated hematological or solid cancer patients showed higher blood TCR clonality.

TRB rearrangements spanning V, D and J were amplified using mixed TRB-A/B primers. TCRdb reanalysed the multiplex PCR reads using MiXCR and keeps one entry per CDR3 protein. Here the sample spans more than 10,000 distinct CDR3 sequences, less than 25% being singletons. The CDR3 runs 12 residues. J lost 9 bases, V lost 1 base, and 2 bases had no gene match. Germline values: CDR1 DFQATT, CDR2 SNEGSKA (reference sequence). Amplification of TCR beta used genomic DNA extracted from peripheral blood. This clonotype is termed medium-sized. Antigen: not known. This TCR was recovered from a human donor in good health. The specimen was blood. The chain couples TRBV20-1 to TRBJ2-1, with TRBD2 identical over 8 bases. In DNA, the CDR3 is TGCAGTGCTAGAGCGGGGGGGCGTGAGCAGTTCTTC. Amino acids: CSARAGGREQFF.